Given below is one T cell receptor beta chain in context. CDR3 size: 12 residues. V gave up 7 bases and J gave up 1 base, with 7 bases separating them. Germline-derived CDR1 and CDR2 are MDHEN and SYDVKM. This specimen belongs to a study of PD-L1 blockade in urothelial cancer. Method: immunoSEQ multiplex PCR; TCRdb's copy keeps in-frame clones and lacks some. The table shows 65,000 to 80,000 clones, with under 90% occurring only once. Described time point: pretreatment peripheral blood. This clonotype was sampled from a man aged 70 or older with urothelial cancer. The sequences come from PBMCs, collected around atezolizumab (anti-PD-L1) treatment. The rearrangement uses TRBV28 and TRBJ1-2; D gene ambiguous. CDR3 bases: TGTGCCAGCACGAACAGTAACTATGGCTACACCTTC. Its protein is CASTNSNYGYTF.